This T cell receptor beta chain was identified in a study of cytomegalovirus exposure and HLA in healthy donors. The trim removed 4 bases at V and 8 bases at J, leaving 10 bases unmatched. Germline-derived CDR1 and CDR2 are MGHRA and YSYEKL. This CDR3 has 15 residues. PCR employed 60 Vbeta and 13 Jbeta primers. Method: immunoSEQ multiplex PCR; TCRdb's copy keeps in-frame clones and lacks some. Across just over 80,000 clones, the top ten clones capture around 1.1% of the sample. This receptor was obtained from a woman aged 30 to 39 in good health and CMV-seronegative. Sequenced input: PBMCs. This rearrangement joins TRBV4-1 to TRBJ2-1; TRBD2 matches at 8 bases. CDR3 bases: TGCGCCAGCAGCCGAGGTAGCGGGATCGGGTATGAGCAGTTCTTC. Protein product: CASSRGSGIGYEQFF.